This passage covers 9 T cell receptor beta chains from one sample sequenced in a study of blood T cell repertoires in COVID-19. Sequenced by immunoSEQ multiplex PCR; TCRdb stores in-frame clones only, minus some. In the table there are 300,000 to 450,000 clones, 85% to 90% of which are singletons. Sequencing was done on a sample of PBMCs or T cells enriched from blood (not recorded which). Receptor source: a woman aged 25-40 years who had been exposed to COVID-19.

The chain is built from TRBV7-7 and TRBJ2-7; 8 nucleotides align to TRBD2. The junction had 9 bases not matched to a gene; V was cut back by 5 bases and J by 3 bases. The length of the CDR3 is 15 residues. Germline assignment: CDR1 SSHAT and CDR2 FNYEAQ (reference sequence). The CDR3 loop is CASSPGLAPVYEQYF. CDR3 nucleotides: TGTGCCAGCAGCCCAGGACTAGCTCCGGTCTACGAGCAGTACTTC.

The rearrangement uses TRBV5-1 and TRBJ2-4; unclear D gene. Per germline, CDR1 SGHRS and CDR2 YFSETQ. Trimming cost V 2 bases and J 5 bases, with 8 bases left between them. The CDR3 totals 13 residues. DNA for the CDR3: TGCGCCAGCAGCTTCGACTCAGAAAACATTCAGTACTTC. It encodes CASSFDSENIQYF. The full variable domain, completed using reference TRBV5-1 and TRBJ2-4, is KAGVTQTPRYLIKTRGQQVTLSCSPISGHRSVSWYQQTPGQGLQFLFEYFSETQRNKGNFPGRFSGRQFSNSRSEMNVSTLELGDSALYLCASSFDSENIQYFGAGTRLSVL.

The CDR3: CASSIAGLNTEAFF. CDR3 DNA sequence: TGTGCCAGTAGTATAGCAGGGCTTAACACTGAAGCTTTCTTT. This chain joins TRBV19 and TRBJ1-1; D perhaps matches TRBD1 (5 bases). Trimming pared 1 base from V and 2 bases from J, leaving 8 bases between. The CDR3 runs to 14 residues. Germline CDR1 reads LNHDA; CDR2 reads SQIVND (reference sequence).

In DNA, the CDR3 is TGTGCCGCGCGGGGCGGGAATATCGACGAGCAGTACTTC. Protein product: CAARGGNIDEQYF. This rearrangement joins TRBV27 to TRBJ2-7; maybe TRBD2 (6 bases). The germline gives CDR1 MNHEY, CDR2 SMNVEV (reference sequence). The V gene lost 11 bases and the J gene lost 5 bases, with 19 bases spanning the gap. The CDR3 has 13 amino acids.

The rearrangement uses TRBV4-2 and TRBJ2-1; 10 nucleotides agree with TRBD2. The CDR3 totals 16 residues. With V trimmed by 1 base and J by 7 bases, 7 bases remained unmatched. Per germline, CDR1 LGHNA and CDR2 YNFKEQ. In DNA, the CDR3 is TGTGCCAGCAGCCAAGCGGAGCGGGAGGGTGGTAATGAGCAGTTCTTC. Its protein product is CASSQAEREGGNEQFF.

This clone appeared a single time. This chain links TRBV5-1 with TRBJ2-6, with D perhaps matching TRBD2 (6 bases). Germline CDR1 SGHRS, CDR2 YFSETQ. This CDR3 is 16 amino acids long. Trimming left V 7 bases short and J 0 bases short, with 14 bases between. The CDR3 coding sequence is TGCGCCAGCGGGATAGCGGTTTACTCTGGGGCCAACGTCCTGACTTTC. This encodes CASGIAVYSGANVLTF.

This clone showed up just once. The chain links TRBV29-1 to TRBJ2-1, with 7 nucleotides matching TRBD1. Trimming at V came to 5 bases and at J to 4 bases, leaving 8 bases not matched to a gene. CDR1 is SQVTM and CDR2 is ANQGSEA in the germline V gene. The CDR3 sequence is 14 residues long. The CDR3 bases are TGCAGCGTTTCGTCCGGGACAGCGTACAATGAGCAGTTCTTC. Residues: CSVSSGTAYNEQFF.

CDR3 in amino acids: CASSLGALAGRPNEQFF. In nucleotides, the CDR3 is TGTGCCAGCAGCTTAGGTGCCCTAGCGGGAAGGCCCAATGAGCAGTTCTTC. The gene calls are TRBV7-9 and TRBJ2-1; 9 bases are shared with TRBD2. Germline V gives CDR1 SEHNR, CDR2 FQNEAQ (reference sequence). This CDR3 has 17 amino acids. J lost 6 bases, V lost 1 base, and 10 bases had no gene match.

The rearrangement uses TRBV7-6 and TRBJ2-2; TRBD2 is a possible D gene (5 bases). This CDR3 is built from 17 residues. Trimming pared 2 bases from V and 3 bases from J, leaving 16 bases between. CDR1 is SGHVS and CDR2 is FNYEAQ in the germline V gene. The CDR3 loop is CASSLTAGAVDTGELFF. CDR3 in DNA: TGTGCCAGCAGCTTAACGGCGGGCGCCGTCGACACCGGGGAGCTGTTTTTT.